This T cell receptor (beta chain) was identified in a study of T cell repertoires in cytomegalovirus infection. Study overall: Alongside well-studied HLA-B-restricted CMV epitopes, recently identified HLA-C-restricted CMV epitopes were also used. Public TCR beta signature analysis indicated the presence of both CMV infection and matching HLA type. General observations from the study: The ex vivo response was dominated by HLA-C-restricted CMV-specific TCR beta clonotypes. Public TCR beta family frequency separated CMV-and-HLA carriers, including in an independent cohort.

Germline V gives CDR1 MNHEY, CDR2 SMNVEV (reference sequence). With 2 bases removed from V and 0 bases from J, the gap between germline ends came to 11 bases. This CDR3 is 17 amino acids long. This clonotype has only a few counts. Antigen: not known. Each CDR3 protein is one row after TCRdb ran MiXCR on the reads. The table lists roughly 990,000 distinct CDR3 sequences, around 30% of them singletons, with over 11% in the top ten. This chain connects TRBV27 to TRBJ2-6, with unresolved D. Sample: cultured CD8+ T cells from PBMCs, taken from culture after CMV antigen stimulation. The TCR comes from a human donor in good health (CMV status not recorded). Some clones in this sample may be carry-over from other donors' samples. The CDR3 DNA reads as TGTGCCAGCAGTTTAAAGTTCAGATACTCTGGGGCCAACGTCCTGACTTTC. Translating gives CASSLKFRYSGANVLTF.